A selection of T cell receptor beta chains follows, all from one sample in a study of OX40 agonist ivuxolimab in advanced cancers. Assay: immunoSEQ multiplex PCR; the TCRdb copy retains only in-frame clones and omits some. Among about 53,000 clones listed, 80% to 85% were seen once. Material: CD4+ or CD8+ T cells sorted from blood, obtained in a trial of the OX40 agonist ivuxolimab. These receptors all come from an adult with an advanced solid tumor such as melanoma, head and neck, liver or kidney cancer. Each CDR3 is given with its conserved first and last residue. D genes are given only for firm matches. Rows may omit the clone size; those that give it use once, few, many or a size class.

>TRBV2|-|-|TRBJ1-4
TGTGCCAGCAGTAAGGGGGTCGAAGCAACTAATGAAAAACTGTTTTTT
CASSKGVEATNEKLFF
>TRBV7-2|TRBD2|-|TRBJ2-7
TGTGCCAGCAGCTTAGAGGGACTAGCGGTTGAGCAGTACTTC
CASSLEGLAVEQYF
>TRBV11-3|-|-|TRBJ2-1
TGTGCCAGCAGCTTAGAAGGCTACAATGAGCAGTTCTTC
CASSLEGYNEQFF
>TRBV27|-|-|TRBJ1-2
TGTGCCAGCAGTCCCCGAAACGCTAACTATGGCTACACCTTC
CASSPRNANYGYTF
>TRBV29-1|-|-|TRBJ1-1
TGCAGCGTTGGGACGGTAATGAACACTGAAGCTTTCTTT
CSVGTVMNTEAFF
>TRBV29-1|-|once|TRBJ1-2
TGCAGCGTTGACAGCCTAAACTATGGCTACACCTTC
CSVDSLNYGYTF
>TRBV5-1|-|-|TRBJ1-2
TGCGCCAGCAGCTTGTCTACGGAGTGGCACTATGGCTACACCTTC
CASSLSTEWHYGYTF
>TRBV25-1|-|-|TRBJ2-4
TGTGCCAGCACTGGGGGGGCCAAAAACATTCAGTACTTC
CASTGGAKNIQYF
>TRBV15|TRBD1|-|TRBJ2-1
TGTGCCACCAGCAGCAGGGACAGGGGTAGCAATGAGCAGTTCTTC
CATSSRDRGSNEQFF
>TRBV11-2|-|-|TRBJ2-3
TGTGCCAGCAGCGTAGGGGGTACGCAGTATTTT
CASSVGGTQYF
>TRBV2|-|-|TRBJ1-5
TGTGCCAGCAGTGAAGCGACTTTTTCCGCTGACAATCAGCCCCAGCATTTT
CASSEATFSADNQPQHF
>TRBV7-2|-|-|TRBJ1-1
TGTGCCAGCAGCTTAGAAGGGGACTCGAACACTGAAGCTTTCTTT
CASSLEGDSNTEAFF
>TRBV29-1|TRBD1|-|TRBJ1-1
TGCAGCGTCGCACACACAGGGGGCGCGAGTAAAACCGCTGAAGCTTTCTTT
CSVAHTGGASKTAEAFF